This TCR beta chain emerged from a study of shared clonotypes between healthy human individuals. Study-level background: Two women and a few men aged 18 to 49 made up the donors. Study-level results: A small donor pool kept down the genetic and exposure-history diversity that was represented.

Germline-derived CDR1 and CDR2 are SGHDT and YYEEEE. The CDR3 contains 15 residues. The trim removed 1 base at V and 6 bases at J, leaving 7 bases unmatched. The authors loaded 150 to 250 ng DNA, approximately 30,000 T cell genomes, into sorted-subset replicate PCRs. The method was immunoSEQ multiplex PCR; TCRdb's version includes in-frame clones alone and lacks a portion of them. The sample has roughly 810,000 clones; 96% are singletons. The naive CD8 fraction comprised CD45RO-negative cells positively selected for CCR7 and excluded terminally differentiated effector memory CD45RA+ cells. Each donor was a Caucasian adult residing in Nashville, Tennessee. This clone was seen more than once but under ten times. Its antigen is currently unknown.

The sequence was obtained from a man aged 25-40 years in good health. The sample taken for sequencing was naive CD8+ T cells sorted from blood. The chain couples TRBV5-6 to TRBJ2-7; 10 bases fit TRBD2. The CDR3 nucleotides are TGTGCCAGCAGCTTGCAGCTAGCGGGAGTGGGCGAGCAGTACTTC. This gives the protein CASSLQLAGVGEQYF.